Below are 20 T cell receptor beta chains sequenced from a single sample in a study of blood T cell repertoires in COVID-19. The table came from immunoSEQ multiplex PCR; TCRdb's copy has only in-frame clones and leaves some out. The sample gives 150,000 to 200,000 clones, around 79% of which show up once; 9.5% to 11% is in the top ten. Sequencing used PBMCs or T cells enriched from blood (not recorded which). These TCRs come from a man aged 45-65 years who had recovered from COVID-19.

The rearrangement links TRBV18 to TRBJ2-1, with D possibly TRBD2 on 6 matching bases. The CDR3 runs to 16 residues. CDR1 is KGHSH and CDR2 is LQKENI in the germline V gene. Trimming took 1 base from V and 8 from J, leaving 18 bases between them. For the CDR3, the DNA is TGTGCCAGCTCACCACGACTAGTCACTTTGGGCGATGAGCAGTTCTTC. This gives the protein CASSPRLVTLGDEQFF.

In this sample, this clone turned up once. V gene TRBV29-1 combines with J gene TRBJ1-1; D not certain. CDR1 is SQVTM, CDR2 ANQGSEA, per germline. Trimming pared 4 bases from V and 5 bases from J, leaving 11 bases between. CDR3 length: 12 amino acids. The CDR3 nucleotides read TGCAGCGTTGGAATGGGGAGTACTGAAGCTTTCTTT. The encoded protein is CSVGMGSTEAFF.

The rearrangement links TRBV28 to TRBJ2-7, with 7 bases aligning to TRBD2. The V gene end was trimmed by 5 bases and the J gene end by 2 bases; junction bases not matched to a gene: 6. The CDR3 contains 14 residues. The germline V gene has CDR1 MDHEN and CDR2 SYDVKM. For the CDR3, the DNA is TGTGCCAGCAGTACCCTAGCGGCAACCTACGAGCAGTACTTC. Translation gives CASSTLAATYEQYF.

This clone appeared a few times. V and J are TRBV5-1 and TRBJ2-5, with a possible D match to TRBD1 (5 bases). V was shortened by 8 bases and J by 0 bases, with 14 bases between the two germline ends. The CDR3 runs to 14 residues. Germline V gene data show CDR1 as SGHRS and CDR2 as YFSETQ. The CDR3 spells CASRVQGYQETQYF. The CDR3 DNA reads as TGCGCCAGTCGAGTCCAGGGTTACCAAGAGACCCAGTACTTC.

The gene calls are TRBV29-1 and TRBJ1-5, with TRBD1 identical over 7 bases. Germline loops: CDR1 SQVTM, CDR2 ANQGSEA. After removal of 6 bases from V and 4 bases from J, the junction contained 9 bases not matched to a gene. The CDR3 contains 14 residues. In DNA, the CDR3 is TGCAGCGTCGTCGGGACAGCCGAGAATCAGCCCCAGCATTTT. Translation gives CSVVGTAENQPQHF.

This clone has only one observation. The CDR3 loop reads CASSPPRLAGIDTQYF. The CDR3 DNA reads TGTGCCAGCAGCCCCCCCCGGCTAGCGGGGATAGATACGCAGTATTTT. The V call is TRBV7-2, the J call TRBJ2-3, with TRBD2 matching over 9 bases. V trimming: 5 bases; J trimming: 5 bases; junction bases outside the gene matches: 11. Looked up from germline, CDR1 is SGHTA and CDR2 is FQGNSA. The CDR3 covers 16 residues.

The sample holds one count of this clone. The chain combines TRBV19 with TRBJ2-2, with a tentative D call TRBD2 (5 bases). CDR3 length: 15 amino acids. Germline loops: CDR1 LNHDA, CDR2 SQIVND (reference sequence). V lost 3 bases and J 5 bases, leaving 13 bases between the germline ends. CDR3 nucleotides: TGTGCCAGTAGTATTATCCCGCCGGGGACCGGGGAGCTGTTTTTT. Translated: CASSIIPPGTGELFF.

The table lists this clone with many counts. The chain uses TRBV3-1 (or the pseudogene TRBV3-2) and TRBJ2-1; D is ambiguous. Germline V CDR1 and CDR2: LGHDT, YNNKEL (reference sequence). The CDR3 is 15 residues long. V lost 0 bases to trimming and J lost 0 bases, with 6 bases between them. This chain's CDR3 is CASSQDPSSYNEQFF. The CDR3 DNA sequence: TGTGCCAGCAGCCAAGACCCTTCCTCCTACAATGAGCAGTTCTTC.

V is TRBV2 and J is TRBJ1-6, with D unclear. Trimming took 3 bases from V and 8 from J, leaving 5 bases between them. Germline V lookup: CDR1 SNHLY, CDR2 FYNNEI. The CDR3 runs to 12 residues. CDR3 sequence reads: CASSDNYSPLHF. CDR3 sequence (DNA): TGTGCCAGCAGTGATAATTATTCACCCCTCCACTTT.

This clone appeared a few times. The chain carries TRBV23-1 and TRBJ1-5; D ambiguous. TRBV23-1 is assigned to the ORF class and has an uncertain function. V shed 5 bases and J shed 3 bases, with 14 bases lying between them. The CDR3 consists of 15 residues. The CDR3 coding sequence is TGCGCCAGCAGTGGTGGGGAGGTGGCCAATCAGCCCCAGCATTTT. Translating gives CASSGGEVANQPQHF.

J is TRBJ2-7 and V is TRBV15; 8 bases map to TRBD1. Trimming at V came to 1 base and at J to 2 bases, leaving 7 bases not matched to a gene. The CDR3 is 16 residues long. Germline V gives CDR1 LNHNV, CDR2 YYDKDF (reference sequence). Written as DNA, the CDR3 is TGTGCCACCAGCAGAGCGGGCAGGGGGCTTCCCTACGAGCAGTACTTC. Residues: CATSRAGRGLPYEQYF.

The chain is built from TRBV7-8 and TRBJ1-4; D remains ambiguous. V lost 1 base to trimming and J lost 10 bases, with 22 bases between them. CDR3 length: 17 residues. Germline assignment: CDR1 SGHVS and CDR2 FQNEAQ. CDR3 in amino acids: CASSLDRGGRGGGKLFF. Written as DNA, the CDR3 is TGTGCCAGCAGCTTAGACCGGGGAGGGCGAGGAGGTGGAAAACTGTTTTTT.

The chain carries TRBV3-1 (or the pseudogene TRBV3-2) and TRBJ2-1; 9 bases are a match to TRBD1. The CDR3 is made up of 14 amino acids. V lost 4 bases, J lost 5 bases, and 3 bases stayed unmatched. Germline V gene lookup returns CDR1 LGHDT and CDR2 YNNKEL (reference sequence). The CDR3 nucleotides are TGTGCCAGCAGCCGGACAGGGGTGGACAATGAGCAGTTCTTC. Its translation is CASSRTGVDNEQFF.

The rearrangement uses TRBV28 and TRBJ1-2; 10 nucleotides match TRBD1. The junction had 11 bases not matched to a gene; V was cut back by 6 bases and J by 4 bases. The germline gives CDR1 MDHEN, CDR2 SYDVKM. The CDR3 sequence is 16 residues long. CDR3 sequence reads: CASRPPGTGVVYGYTF. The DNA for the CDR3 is TGTGCCAGCAGACCCCCCGGGACAGGGGTTGTCTATGGCTACACCTTC.

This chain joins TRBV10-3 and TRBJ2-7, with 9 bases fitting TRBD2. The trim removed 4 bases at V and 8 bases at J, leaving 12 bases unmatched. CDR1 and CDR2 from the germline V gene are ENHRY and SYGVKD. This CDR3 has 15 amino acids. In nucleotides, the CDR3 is TGTGCCATCAGTGTTCTTAGCGGGAGTTCCCACAAGCAGTACTTC. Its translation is CAISVLSGSSHKQYF.

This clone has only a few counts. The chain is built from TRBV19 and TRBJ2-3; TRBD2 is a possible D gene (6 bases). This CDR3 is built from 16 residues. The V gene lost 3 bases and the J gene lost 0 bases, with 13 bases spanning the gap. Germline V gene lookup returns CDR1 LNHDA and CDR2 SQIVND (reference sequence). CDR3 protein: CASSIGSGLSTDTQYF. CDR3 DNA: TGTGCCAGTAGTATCGGCAGCGGGCTTAGCACAGATACGCAGTATTTT.

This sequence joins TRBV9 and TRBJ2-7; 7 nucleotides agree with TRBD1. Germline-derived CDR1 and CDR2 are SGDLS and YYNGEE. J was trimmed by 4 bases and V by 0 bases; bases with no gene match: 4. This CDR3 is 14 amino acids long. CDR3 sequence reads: CASSVANRGYEQYF. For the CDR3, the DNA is TGTGCCAGCAGCGTAGCGAACAGGGGATACGAGCAGTACTTC.

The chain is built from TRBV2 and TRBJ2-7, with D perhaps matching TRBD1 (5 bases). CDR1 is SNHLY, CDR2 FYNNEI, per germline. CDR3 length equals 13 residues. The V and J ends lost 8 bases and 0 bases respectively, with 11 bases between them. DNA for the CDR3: TGTGCCAGCTTATTCGACAGCTCCTACGAGCAGTACTTC. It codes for CASLFDSSYEQYF.

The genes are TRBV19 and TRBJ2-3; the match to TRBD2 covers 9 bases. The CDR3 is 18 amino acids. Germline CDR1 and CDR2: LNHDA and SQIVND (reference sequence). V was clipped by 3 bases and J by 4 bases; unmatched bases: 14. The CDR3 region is CASSMRSSGASFSDTQYF. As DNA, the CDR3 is TGTGCCAGTAGTATGAGGTCTAGCGGGGCGAGTTTCTCAGATACGCAGTATTTT.

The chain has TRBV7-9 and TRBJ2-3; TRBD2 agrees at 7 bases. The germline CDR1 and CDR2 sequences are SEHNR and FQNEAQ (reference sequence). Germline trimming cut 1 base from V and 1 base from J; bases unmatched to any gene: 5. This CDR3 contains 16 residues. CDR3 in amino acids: CASSLGLADRTDTQYF. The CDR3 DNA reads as TGTGCCAGCAGCTTAGGGCTAGCGGACCGCACAGATACGCAGTATTTT.